This T cell receptor (beta chain) was sequenced during a study of blood T cell repertoires in COVID-19. How the authors handled the data: Reference gene primer amplification in the assay estimated nucleated cell counts. Libraries were prepared by immunoSEQ multiplex PCR; TCRdb keeps only in-frame clonotypes and omits some of them. From that table come the V and J calls and clone size; the DNA was used to work out D and trimming. There are about 25,000 clones in the sample; roughly 80% occur only once, and 40% to 65% lies in the top ten. In this sample, this clone turned up a few times. Between the trimmed V and J ends, which lost 4 bases and 2 bases, there was a span of 6 bases. CDR3 length equals 13 residues. CDR1 and CDR2 (germline): LNHNV, YYDKDF (reference sequence).

The receptor was derived from a man over 45 with active or convalescent COVID-19. The rearrangement joins TRBV15 to TRBJ1-3; D not resolved. Sequenced material: peripheral blood. CDR3 protein: CATSMGPGNTIYF. The CDR3 DNA is TGTGCCACCAGCATGGGCCCTGGAAACACCATATATTTT.